The clone carrying this T cell receptor beta chain was counted ten times or more. What it binds is unknown. The beta constant-region primer was an equimolar mix of two oligonucleotides covering TRBC1 and TRBC2. The ligated cDNA underwent four PCR rounds using SP2 and nested alpha and beta constant-region primers. Using its own MiXCR run on the UMI-ligation and nested PCR reads, TCRdb lists one record per CDR3 protein. The table lists 150,000 or so distinct CDR3 sequences, roughly 22% of them singletons. CDR3 size: 15 residues. V lost 2 bases and J lost 4, with 15 bases in between. Germline CDR1 is MNHNS and CDR2 is SASEGT. The sample is drawn from a study of naive and memory T cell subsets. CD4 T cells were positively selected, then CD8 T cells from the CD4-negative fraction. Cells stained for CD3, CD4, CD8, CD45RA and CD27 were sorted into four subsets. Study-wide points: Possibly reflecting memory cells re-expressing CD45RA, a few larger clonotypes occurred in naive repertoires, especially CD8.

The chain has TRBV6-1 and TRBJ2-7; D not certain. This receptor was identified in a human donor in good health. Sequencing was done on a sample of naive CD4+ T cells from blood. Here the CDR3 DNA reads TGTGCCAGCAGTGAATTACGTCTTAGTTGGTACGAGCAGTACTTC. Protein product: CASSELRLSWYEQYF.